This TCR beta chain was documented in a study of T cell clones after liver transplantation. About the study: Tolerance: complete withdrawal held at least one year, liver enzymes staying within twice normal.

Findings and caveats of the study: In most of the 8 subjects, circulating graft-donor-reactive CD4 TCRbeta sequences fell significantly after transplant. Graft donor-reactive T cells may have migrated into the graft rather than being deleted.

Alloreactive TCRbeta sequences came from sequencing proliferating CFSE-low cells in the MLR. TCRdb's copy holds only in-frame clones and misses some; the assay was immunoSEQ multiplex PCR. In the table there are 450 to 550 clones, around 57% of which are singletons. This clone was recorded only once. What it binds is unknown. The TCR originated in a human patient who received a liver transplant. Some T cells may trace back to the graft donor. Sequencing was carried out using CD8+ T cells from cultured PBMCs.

The CDR3 loop is CASSEGPPGQPPGNTIYF. The CDR3 region has the DNA TGTGCCAGCAGTGAAGGGCCCCCCGGCCAGCCTCCGGGAAACACCATATATTTT. The chain carries TRBV6-1 and TRBJ1-3; D call uncertain. V lost 1 base, J lost 4 bases, and 20 bases lay in between. CDR3 size: 18 residues. CDR1 is MNHNS and CDR2 is SASEGT in the germline V gene.